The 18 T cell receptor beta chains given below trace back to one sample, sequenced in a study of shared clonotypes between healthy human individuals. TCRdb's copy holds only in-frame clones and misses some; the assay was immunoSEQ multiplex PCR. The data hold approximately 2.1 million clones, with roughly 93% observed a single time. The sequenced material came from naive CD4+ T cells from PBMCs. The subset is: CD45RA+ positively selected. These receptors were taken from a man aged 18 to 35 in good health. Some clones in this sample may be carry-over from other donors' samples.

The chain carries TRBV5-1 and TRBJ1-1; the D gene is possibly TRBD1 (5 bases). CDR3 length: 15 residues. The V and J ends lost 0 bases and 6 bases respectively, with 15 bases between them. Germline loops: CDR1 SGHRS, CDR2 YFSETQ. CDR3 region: CASSLEGRVLAEAFF. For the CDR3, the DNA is TGCGCCAGCAGCTTGGAGGGCAGGGTGTTGGCTGAAGCTTTCTTT. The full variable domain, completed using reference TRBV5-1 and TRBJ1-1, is KAGVTQTPRYLIKTRGQQVTLSCSPISGHRSVSWYQQTPGQGLQFLFEYFSETQRNKGNFPGRFSGRQFSNSRSEMNVSTLELGDSALYLCASSLEGRVLAEAFFGQGTRLTVV.

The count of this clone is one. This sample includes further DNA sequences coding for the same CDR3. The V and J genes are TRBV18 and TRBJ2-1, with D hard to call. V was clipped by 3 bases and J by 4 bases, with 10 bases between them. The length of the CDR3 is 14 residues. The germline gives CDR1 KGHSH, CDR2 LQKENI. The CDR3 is CASSPSSGYNEQFF. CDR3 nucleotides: TGTGCCAGCTCACCTTCATCAGGTTACAATGAGCAGTTCTTC. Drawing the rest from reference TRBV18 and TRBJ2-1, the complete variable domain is NAGVMQNPRHLVRRRGQEARLRCSPMKGHSHVYWYRQLPEEGLKFMVYLQKENIIDESGMPKERFSAEFPKEGPSILRIQQVVRGDSAAYFCASSPSSGYNEQFFGPGTRLTVL.

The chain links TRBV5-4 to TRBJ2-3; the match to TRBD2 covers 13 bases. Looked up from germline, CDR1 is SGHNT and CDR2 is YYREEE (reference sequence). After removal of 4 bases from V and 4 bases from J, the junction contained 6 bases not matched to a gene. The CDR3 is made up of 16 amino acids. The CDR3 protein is CASSIRTSGSSDTQYF. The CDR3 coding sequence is TGTGCCAGCAGCATAAGGACTAGCGGGAGCTCAGATACGCAGTATTTT.

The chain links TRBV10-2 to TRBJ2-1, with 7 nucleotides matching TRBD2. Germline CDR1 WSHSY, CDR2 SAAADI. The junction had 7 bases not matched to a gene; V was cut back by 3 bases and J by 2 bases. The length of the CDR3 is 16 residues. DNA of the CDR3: TGCGCCAGCAGTGACCACTCGGGAGGCCCCTACAATGAGCAGTTCTTC. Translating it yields CASSDHSGGPYNEQFF.

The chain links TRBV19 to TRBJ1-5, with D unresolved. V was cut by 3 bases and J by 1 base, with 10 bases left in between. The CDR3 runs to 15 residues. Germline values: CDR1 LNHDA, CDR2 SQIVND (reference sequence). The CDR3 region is CASSIILGSNQPQHF. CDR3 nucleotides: TGTGCCAGTAGTATTATCTTGGGGAGCAATCAGCCCCAGCATTTT.

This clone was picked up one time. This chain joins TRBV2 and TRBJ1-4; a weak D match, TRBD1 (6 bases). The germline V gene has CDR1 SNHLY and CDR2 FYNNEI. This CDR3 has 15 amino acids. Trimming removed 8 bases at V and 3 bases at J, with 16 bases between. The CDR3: CASGGREVANEKLFF. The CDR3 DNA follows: TGTGCCAGCGGGGGCAGGGAGGTGGCTAATGAAAAACTGTTTTTT. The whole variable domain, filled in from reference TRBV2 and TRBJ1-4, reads EPEVTQTPSHQVTQMGQEVILRCVPISNHLYFYWYRQILGQKVEFLVSFYNNEISEKSEIFDDQFSVERPDGSNFTLKIRSTKLEDSAMYFCASGGREVANEKLFFGSGTQLSVL.

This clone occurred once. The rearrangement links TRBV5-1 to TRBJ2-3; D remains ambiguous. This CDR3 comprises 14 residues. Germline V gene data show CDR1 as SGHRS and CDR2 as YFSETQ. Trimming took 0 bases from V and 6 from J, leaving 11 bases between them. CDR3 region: CASSLDSPRDTQYF. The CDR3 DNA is TGCGCCAGCAGCTTGGATTCGCCTCGGGATACGCAGTATTTT.

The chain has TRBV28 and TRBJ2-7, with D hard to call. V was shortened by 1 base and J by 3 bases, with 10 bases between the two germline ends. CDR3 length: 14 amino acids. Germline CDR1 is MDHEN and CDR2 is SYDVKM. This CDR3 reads CASSLSRALYEQYF. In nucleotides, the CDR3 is TGTGCCAGCAGTTTATCTAGGGCCCTCTACGAGCAGTACTTC.

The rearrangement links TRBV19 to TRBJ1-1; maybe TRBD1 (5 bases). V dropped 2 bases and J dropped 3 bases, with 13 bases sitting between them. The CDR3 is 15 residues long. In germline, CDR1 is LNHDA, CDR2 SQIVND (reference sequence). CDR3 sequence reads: CASSIRDQGHTEAFF. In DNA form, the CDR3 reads TGTGCCAGTAGTATAAGGGACCAAGGGCACACTGAAGCTTTCTTT.

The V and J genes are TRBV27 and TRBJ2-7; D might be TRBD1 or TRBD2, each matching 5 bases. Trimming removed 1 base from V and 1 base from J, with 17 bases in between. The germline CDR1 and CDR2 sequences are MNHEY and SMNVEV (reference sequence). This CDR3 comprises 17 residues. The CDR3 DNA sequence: TGTGCCAGCAGTTTATTGGGTTCTGGGGGAAGGTCCTACGAGCAGTACTTC. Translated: CASSLLGSGGRSYEQYF.

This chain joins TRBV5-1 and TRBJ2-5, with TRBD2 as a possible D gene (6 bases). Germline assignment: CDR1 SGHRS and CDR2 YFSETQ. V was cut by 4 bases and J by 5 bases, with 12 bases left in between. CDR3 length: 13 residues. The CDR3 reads CASSPNGGETQYF. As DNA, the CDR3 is TGCGCCAGCAGCCCCAATGGAGGGGAGACCCAGTACTTC.

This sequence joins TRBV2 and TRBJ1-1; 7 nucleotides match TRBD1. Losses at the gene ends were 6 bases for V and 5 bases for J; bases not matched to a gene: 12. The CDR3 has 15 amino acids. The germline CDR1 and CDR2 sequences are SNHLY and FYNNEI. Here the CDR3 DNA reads TGTGCCAGCAGAGGGCTCCAGGGGGGTTGGACTGAAGCTTTCTTT. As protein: CASRGLQGGWTEAFF.

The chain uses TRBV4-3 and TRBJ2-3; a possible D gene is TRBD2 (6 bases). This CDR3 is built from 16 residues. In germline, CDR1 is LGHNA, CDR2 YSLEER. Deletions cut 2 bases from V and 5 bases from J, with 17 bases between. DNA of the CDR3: TGCGCCAGCAGCCAAAACGTCCCGGGACTTGTAGATACGCAGTATTTT. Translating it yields CASSQNVPGLVDTQYF.

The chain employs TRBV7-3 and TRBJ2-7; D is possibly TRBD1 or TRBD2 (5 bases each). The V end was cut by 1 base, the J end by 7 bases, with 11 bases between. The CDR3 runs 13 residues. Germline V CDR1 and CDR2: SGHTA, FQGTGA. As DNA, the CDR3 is TGTGCCAGCAGCTTAAAGAGGGGATGGGAGCAGTACTTC. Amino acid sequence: CASSLKRGWEQYF.

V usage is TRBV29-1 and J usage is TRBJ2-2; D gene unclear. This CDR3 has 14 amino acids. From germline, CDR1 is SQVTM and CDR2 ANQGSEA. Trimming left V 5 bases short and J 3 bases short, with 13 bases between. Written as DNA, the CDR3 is TGCAGCGTTAGTCCCCAGCGAGACACCGGGGAGCTGTTTTTT. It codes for CSVSPQRDTGELFF.

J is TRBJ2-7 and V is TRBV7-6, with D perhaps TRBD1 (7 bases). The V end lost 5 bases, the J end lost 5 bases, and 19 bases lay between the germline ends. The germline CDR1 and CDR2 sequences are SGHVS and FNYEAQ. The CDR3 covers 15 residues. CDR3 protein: CASSPGDRGRNEQYF. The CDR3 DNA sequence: TGTGCCAGCAGCCCGGGAGATAGGGGGCGAAACGAGCAGTACTTC. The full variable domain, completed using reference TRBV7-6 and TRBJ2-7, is GAGVSQSPRYKVTKRGQDVALRCDPISGHVSLYWYRQALGQGPEFLTYFNYEAQQDKSGLPNDRFSAERPEGSISTLTIQRTEQRDSAMYRCASSPGDRGRNEQYFGPGTRLTVT.

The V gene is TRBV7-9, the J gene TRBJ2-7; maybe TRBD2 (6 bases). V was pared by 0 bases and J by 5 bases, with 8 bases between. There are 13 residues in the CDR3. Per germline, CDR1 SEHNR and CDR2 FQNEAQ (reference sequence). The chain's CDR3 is CASSLAGGNEQYF. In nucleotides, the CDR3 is TGTGCCAGCAGCTTAGCGGGAGGAAACGAGCAGTACTTC.

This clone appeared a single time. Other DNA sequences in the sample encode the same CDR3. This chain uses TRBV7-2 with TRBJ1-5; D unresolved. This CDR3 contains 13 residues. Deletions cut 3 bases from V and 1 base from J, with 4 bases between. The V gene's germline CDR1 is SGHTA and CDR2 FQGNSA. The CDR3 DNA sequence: TGTGCCAGCAGCTTGCGGAGCAATCAGCCCCAGCATTTT. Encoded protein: CASSLRSNQPQHF.